This T cell receptor (beta chain) was identified during a study of beta chain features in type 1 diabetes. Study overall: Healthy donors and patients had similar age, gender and cell yields. Study findings and constraints: Type 1 diabetes patients had TCRB CDR3s that were shorter (moderately but significantly so) in all four CD4+ subsets. In the patient group, naive, central memory and Treg TCRB repertoires seemed more alike than in the healthy donor group.

The ends lost 6 bases at V and 3 bases at J; junction bases unmatched: 7. The germline CDR1 and CDR2 sequences are MNHNY and SVGAGI (reference sequence). The CDR3 has 14 amino acids. Expressed TCRB transcripts were sequenced, since all the RNA that had been isolated was reverse transcribed. Sequencing used immunoSEQ multiplex PCR; TCRdb keeps in-frame clones, though not all of them. The sample shows roughly 400,000 clones, over 9% of them seen only once. Each of the CD4+ naive, central memory, regulatory and stem cell-like memory populations was sorted via CD45RO/CCR7/CD25/CD127/CD95/CD27. Purities in excess of 95% were seen in all sorted populations. This clone was counted many times. Its antigen is unidentified.

The sequenced material came from central memory CD4+ T cells from blood. This TCR was recovered from a man aged 30 to 45 with type 1 diabetes. V usage is TRBV6-6 and J usage is TRBJ1-1; 7 nucleotides match TRBD1. This CDR3 reads CASRTYRGDTEAFF. DNA for the CDR3: TGTGCCAGCAGAACATACAGGGGAGACACTGAAGCTTTCTTT.